This T cell receptor (beta chain) derives from a study of Graves' ophthalmopathy and Graves' hyperthyroidism (dated by TCRdb to 2016 to 2019). With respect to the entire study: A patient counted as having stable hyperthyroidism if there was no progression to ophthalmopathy within 18 months of follow-up. The study used signatures of the TCR beta repertoire to tell Graves' ophthalmopathy apart from Graves' hyperthyroidism and to predict which patients would progress to ophthalmopathy. In total, 120 to 150 blood samples were TCR-sequenced: approximately 42 ophthalmopathy, some 80 hyperthyroidism and some 17 hyperthyroidism-to-ophthalmopathy patients. To explore V-J signatures that distinguish ophthalmopathy from hyperthyroidism, a discovery set of around 100 patients was enrolled, made up of 40 to 45 with ophthalmopathy and roughly 55 with stable hyperthyroidism. An independent validation cohort was composed of some 19 hyperthyroidism patients and around 16 patients who later progressed from hyperthyroidism to ophthalmopathy. In about six hyperthyroidism patients, the T-cell repertoires found in thyroid tissue were compared with those found in blood. Once sampling was done, hyperthyroidism patients were given methimazole at a starting dose of 30 mg daily, while ophthalmopathy patients were given high-dose intravenous methylprednisolone.

TCR beta CDR3 regions were amplified from RNA transcripts for repertoire sequencing. HTBI primers and the Qiagen OneStep RT-PCR kit were used in a first-round RT-PCR, which was followed by a second-round multiplex PCR, size selection and purification. Libraries were sequenced on an Illumina HiSeq2000 using paired-end 100 bp reads. On the study's bioinformatics: SOAPnuke was used to process the reads, removing any read that contained adapters or uncalled bases, had a mean Phred below 15, or lacked an exact match to the constant primer or identifier. High-quality paired reads were merged with COPE v1.2.5. Each unique nucleotide sequence was treated as a clonotype, and MiTCR v1.1 was used to align the clonotypes to the IMGT TRB V, D and J references. Only V-J combinations with frequency above 0.0001 were analysed, covering 98% to 99.2% of repertoires. For each V-J combination, a TCR clonal expansion and chaos score was defined as the ratio of F50 clonal expansion to chaos observed in the TCRdist matrix. Welch's t-statistics and random forest were used to reduce features to 13 V-J combinations, which were fed into a naive Bayes classifier. The Morisita-Horn index was used to measure how similar the thyroid and blood repertoires were. The public sequencing data were trimmed at Q25 with fastp and processed into clonotypes with MiXCR by TCRdb, which kept only in-frame beta chains. All rows with the same CDR3 protein become a single entry with the most common DNA and genes. None of the V and J calls come from the authors' own analysis; TCRdb made them. A total of over a million distinct CDR3 sequences appear in this sample, less than 45% of them only once. 11% of the sample is held by the ten biggest clonotypes.

At least ten counts were recorded for this clonotype. Its binding antigen is unknown. No much larger clonotype is one base removed from it; base qualities were not supplied. Patients with hyperthyroidism were aged 18 to 65 years, had been newly diagnosed, and had a disease duration of less than 2 months. Patients with other autoimmune diseases, uncontrolled infections, pregnancy or lactation were excluded. Clinical symptoms, serum thyroxine, TRAb, thyroid ultrasound and orbital computed tomography were used for diagnosis. Trizol reagent was used to extract the total RNA, and its quality was then checked on an Agilent 2100 Bioanalyzer. The CDR3 runs 14 residues from the cysteine to the phenylalanine. The only DNA kept is the CDR3, 42 bases in frame from the first base. The V end gives up 6 bases and the J end 3 bases, leaving 5 bases in the junction not matched to a gene. Here is what the overall study found, with its caveats: In validation, the model predicted ophthalmopathy progression with about 71% sensitivity and less than 80% specificity; eleven to twelve predicted patients were CT-confirmed with GO in a median of around 6.5 months. Most of the expanded thyroid clonotypes with a frequency above 0.001 were also detected in blood, and it was suggested that the thyroid immune response may be reflected by blood repertoires. No statistical method was used to predetermine the sample size, and group allocation was not hidden from the investigators. Ophthalmopathy was separated from stable hyperthyroidism by the 13-signature model with about 90% sensitivity and approximately 84% specificity in cross-validation and with 80%/75% in the test set.

The chain was built from TRBV12-3 or TRBV12-4 and TRBJ2-5, with TRBD2 matching 9 junction bases. This sequence originates from an adult man with Graves' hyperthyroidism. What was sequenced was peripheral blood or thyroid tissue (not recorded which). The encoded CDR3 is CASRSSGGKETQYF. The sequence in DNA is TGTGCCAGCAGATCCAGCGGGGGGAAAGAGACCCAGTACTTC.